This passage covers 31 T cell receptor beta chains from one sample sequenced in a study of blood T cells in healthy people across ages (dated by TCRdb to 2013 to 2016). Receptor amplification or capture employed 5' RACE. Data came from an Illumina HiSeq 2500. The second PCR ran for about 6 to 11 cycles and used a J-beta primer mix along with a sample-barcoded 5' primer. TCRdb reprocessed the public reads (quality trimming at Q25 with fastp, clone calling with MiXCR) and kept in-frame beta chains. Each record represents a unique CDR3 protein, reported with the most common genes and DNA among its rows. In this sample the table shows under 2,000,000 distinct CDR3 sequences, roughly 50% of which occur a single time. The top ten clones comprise more than 2% of the sample. The sample consisted of blood. The receptors come from a woman between 35 and 50 years old in good health.

The chain recombines TRBV20-1 with TRBJ2-4; D is tentatively TRBD1 or TRBD2 (7 bases each). The CDR3 runs 20 residues. Germline-derived CDR1 and CDR2 are DFQATT and SNEGSKA (reference sequence). Trimming removed 7 bases from V and 0 bases from J, with 31 bases in between. CDR3 region: CSVFQGGEGGPRIAKNIQYF. The CDR3 nucleotides are TGCAGTGTTTTCCAGGGGGGGGAGGGGGGCCCCAGGATAGCCAAAAACATTCAGTACTTC.

CDR3 nucleotide sequence: TGCGCCAGCAGCCCAAGCCGGGACAGGGTACTGGGCTACACCTTC. Its translation: CASSPSRDRVLGYTF. The rearrangement uses TRBV5-1 and TRBJ1-2; 9 nucleotides align to TRBD1. CDR1 is SGHRS, CDR2 YFSETQ, per germline. There are 15 residues in the CDR3. J lost 8 bases, V lost 4 bases, and 12 bases had no gene match. Complete variable domain (other parts from reference TRBV5-1 and TRBJ1-2): KAGVTQTPRYLIKTRGQQVTLSCSPISGHRSVSWYQQTPGQGLQFLFEYFSETQRNKGNFPGRFSGRQFSNSRSEMNVSTLELGDSALYLCASSPSRDRVLGYTFGSGTRLTVV.

J is TRBJ1-1 and V is TRBV7-3; 9 bases align to TRBD1. The germline V gene encodes CDR1 SGHTA and CDR2 FQGTGA. This CDR3 comprises 14 residues. J was trimmed by 5 bases and V by 5 bases; bases with no gene match: 6. CDR3 region: CASSATGGRTEAFF. The CDR3 DNA sequence: TGTGCCAGCAGCGCGACAGGGGGTCGTACTGAAGCTTTCTTT.

This chain joins TRBV5-1 and TRBJ2-1; D might be TRBD2 (6 bases). CDR1 is SGHRS and CDR2 is YFSETQ in the germline V gene. The CDR3 length is 16 residues. V lost 1 base and J lost 0, with 11 bases in between. Here the CDR3 reads CASSLMRGSSYNEQFF. The CDR3 region has the DNA TGCGCCAGCAGCTTGATGCGGGGATCCTCCTACAATGAGCAGTTCTTC. The entire variable domain, with the rest obtained from reference TRBV5-1 and TRBJ2-1, is as follows: KAGVTQTPRYLIKTRGQQVTLSCSPISGHRSVSWYQQTPGQGLQFLFEYFSETQRNKGNFPGRFSGRQFSNSRSEMNVSTLELGDSALYLCASSLMRGSSYNEQFFGPGTRLTVL.

V and J are TRBV21-1 and TRBJ2-7; the table's TRBD1 call for D was not verified on the DNA. TRBV21-1 is assigned pseudogene status. CDR3 length: 14 amino acids. The CDR3 protein is CASSKEGQLEEQYF. Here the CDR3 DNA reads TGTGCCAGCAGCAAAGAGGGGCAGCTCGAAGAGCAGTACTTC.

The rearrangement links TRBV13 to TRBJ2-3; the D is unclear. The germline gives CDR1 PRHDT, CDR2 FYEKMQ (reference sequence). The ends were cut back, 5 bases at V and 4 bases at J, with 13 bases in the middle. The CDR3 contains 14 residues. The CDR3 loop is CASSPPGSPDTQYF. Written as DNA, the CDR3 is TGTGCCAGCAGCCCTCCCGGTAGCCCAGATACGCAGTATTTT.

This clonotype was counted a few times. The V gene is TRBV20-1, the J gene TRBJ2-6; the match to TRBD1 covers 10 bases. Germline lookup yields CDR1 DFQATT and CDR2 SNEGSKA (reference sequence). The CDR3 is 18 residues long. The junction had 6 bases not matched to a gene; V was cut back by 1 base and J by 0 bases. The CDR3 region has the DNA TGCAGTGCTAGAGTCCGGGACAGGGGCCTCTCTGGGGCCAACGTCCTGACTTTC. Protein sequence: CSARVRDRGLSGANVLTF.

The chain couples TRBV10-3 to TRBJ2-7; D might be TRBD1 (6 bases). Germline lookup yields CDR1 ENHRY and CDR2 SYGVKD. This CDR3 has 14 amino acids. V gave up 9 bases and J gave up 0 bases, with 15 bases separating them. CDR3 DNA sequence: TGTGCCATGTCAGAAGGGGGATACTCCTACGAGCAGTACTTC. It yields the protein CAMSEGGYSYEQYF.

This clonotype has just a few counts. The V gene is TRBV28, the J gene TRBJ2-5; no clear D. This CDR3 comprises 15 residues. V was pared by 7 bases and J by 1 base, with 16 bases between. Germline values: CDR1 MDHEN, CDR2 SYDVKM. CDR3 DNA sequence: TGTGCCAGCACCACCCCTGCGTACACCCAAGAGACCCAGTACTTC. It is translated as CASTTPAYTQETQYF.

The V call is TRBV6-6, the J call TRBJ2-5; D might be TRBD2 (6 bases). V was pared by 5 bases and J by 1 base, with 11 bases between. Germline CDR1 and CDR2: MNHNY and SVGAGI (reference sequence). This CDR3 region has 14 residues. Written as DNA, the CDR3 is TGTGCCAGCAGTACCACTAGCACCCAAGAGACCCAGTACTTC. Translating it yields CASSTTSTQETQYF.

The table lists this clonotype with a few counts. The rearrangement links TRBV20-1 to TRBJ2-5, with 7 bases identical to TRBD2. The CDR3 loop spans 14 amino acids. From germline, CDR1 is DFQATT and CDR2 SNEGSKA (reference sequence). V was pared by 2 bases and J by 2 bases, with 5 bases of the junction left unmatched. Written as DNA, the CDR3 is TGCAGTGCTAGAATCGGCGGGGGTCAAGAGACCCAGTACTTC. Translating it yields CSARIGGGQETQYF.

This clonotype was counted only a few times. V usage is TRBV5-8 and J usage is TRBJ2-3; no definite D call. This CDR3 is built from 16 residues. V shed 4 bases and J shed 2 bases, with 17 bases lying between them. CDR1 and CDR2 (germline): SGHTS, YDEGEE. In nucleotides, the CDR3 is TGTGCCAGCAGCCAAAGACTCGCATATAACACAGATACGCAGTATTTT. Translation gives CASSQRLAYNTDTQYF.

A few counts support this clonotype. V gene TRBV4-2 combines with J gene TRBJ1-2, with a possible D match to TRBD1 (5 bases). Trimming took 0 bases from V and 3 from J, leaving 20 bases between them. CDR3 size: 18 residues. CDR1 is LGHNA and CDR2 is YNFKEQ in the germline V gene. Written as DNA, the CDR3 is TGTGCCAGCAGCCAAGATCCGGAGGGGTTCAGGGACGACTATGGCTACACCTTC. Protein product: CASSQDPEGFRDDYGYTF.

The chain links TRBV10-3 to TRBJ1-2; 10 bases align to TRBD1. There are 16 residues in the CDR3. CDR1 is ENHRY, CDR2 SYGVKD, per germline. V dropped 6 bases and J dropped 0; count of bases not matched to a gene: 7. CDR3 DNA: TGTGCCATCAGCGTGGGACAGGGGAACGCTAACTATGGCTACACCTTC. This codes for CAISVGQGNANYGYTF.

This clonotype has a handful of counts. The chain recombines TRBV6-2 or TRBV6-3 with TRBJ2-5, with D possibly TRBD2 on 5 matching bases. The germline V gene encodes CDR1 MNHEY and CDR2 SVGEGT. Trimming stripped 0 bases from V and 1 base from J, with 9 bases between. The CDR3 is made up of 15 amino acids. The CDR3 loop is CASSYSGVPQETQYF. CDR3 in DNA: TGTGCCAGCAGTTACTCCGGGGTCCCCCAAGAGACCCAGTACTTC.

The chain couples TRBV4-1 to TRBJ1-1; no reliable D call. The length of the CDR3 is 13 residues. Germline V gene sequence: CDR1 MGHRA, CDR2 YSYEKL. Trimming took 1 base from V and 5 from J, leaving 8 bases between them. This CDR3 reads CASSQVERTEAFF. As DNA, the CDR3 is TGCGCCAGCAGCCAAGTTGAGAGAACTGAAGCTTTCTTT.

The genes are TRBV29-1 and TRBJ2-1; D is ambiguous. The length of the CDR3 is 11 residues. V gave up 4 bases and J gave up 6 bases, with 7 bases separating them. In germline, CDR1 is SQVTM, CDR2 ANQGSEA. The CDR3 sequence is CSVGRSNEQFF. The CDR3 region has the DNA TGCAGCGTTGGTCGGAGCAATGAGCAGTTCTTC.

The chain employs TRBV7-9 and TRBJ2-7; 7 nucleotides match TRBD1. With 5 bases clipped from V and 4 bases from J, the junction kept 17 bases outside the gene matches. The CDR3 contains 17 residues. Germline CDR1 reads SEHNR; CDR2 reads FQNEAQ (reference sequence). In nucleotides, the CDR3 is TGTGCCAGCAGCCTCAGACATCGACAGGGTCAGCTGTACGAGCAGTACTTC. It encodes CASSLRHRQGQLYEQYF.

There are a few counts of this clonotype. The chain is built from TRBV7-2 and TRBJ1-2; 7 bases are shared with TRBD1. There are 13 residues in the CDR3. Germline assignment: CDR1 SGHTA and CDR2 FQGNSA. Trimming cost V 6 bases and J 8 bases; bases outside gene matches: 9. The CDR3 is CASSPRQGSGYTF. The CDR3 DNA is TGTGCCAGCAGTCCCCGACAGGGAAGCGGCTACACCTTC.

This clonotype occurred a few times. V and J are TRBV7-9 and TRBJ2-5; 8 nucleotides agree with TRBD1. Gene TRBJ2-7 matches the end of the DNA better, so the J call may be wrong. From germline, CDR1 is SEHNR and CDR2 FQNEAQ (reference sequence). CDR3 length equals 15 residues. The CDR3 sequence is CASSFGRQGYLEQYF. The CDR3 DNA reads TGTGCCAGCAGCTTTGGTCGACAGGGGTACCTCGAGCAGTACTTC.

The gene calls are TRBV2 and TRBJ2-1; 9 nucleotides line up with TRBD2. The CDR3 runs 15 residues. V shed 5 bases and J 5 bases; nucleotides not matched to a gene: 7. Germline lookup yields CDR1 SNHLY and CDR2 FYNNEI. CDR3 in amino acids: CASSPSGGNNNEQFF. For the CDR3, the DNA is TGTGCCAGCAGTCCCAGCGGGGGGAACAACAATGAGCAGTTCTTC.

This clonotype was recorded a few times. This chain joins TRBV20-1 and TRBJ2-5; D uncertain. The CDR3 loop spans 13 amino acids. Germline-derived CDR1 and CDR2 are DFQATT and SNEGSKA (reference sequence). V lost 6 bases to trimming and J lost 2 bases, with 13 bases between them. The CDR3 loop reads CSAIMLDQETQYF. The CDR3 nucleotides read TGCAGTGCAATAATGTTAGATCAAGAGACCCAGTACTTC.

V is TRBV4-2 and J is TRBJ2-5, with D possibly matching TRBD2 (6 bases). The J call is in doubt because the DNA end fits TRBJ2-7 better. The germline V gene has CDR1 LGHNA and CDR2 YNFKEQ. The CDR3 length is 15 residues. CDR3 in DNA: TGTGCCAGCAGCCCTCGGGGACCGGGAGAGCTCGAGCAGTACTTC. Encoded protein: CASSPRGPGELEQYF.

The chain combines TRBV20-1 with TRBJ2-1; D may be TRBD1 (6 bases). Germline V gene data show CDR1 as DFQATT and CDR2 as SNEGSKA (reference sequence). This CDR3 has 13 amino acids. Trimming pared 5 bases from V and 2 bases from J, leaving 10 bases between. CDR3 region: CSALQGTYNEQFF. In DNA, the CDR3 is TGCAGTGCTCTACAGGGTACCTACAATGAGCAGTTCTTC.

The chain combines TRBV4-2 with TRBJ1-4; D is ambiguous. V lost 4 bases to trimming and J lost 2 bases, with 14 bases between them. The germline gives CDR1 LGHNA, CDR2 YNFKEQ. The CDR3 has 16 residues. For the CDR3, the DNA is TGTGCCAGCAGCCCCCGGGCCCGGGCGACTAATGAAAAACTGTTTTTT. It codes for CASSPRARATNEKLFF.

V and J are TRBV29-1 and TRBJ2-1; D not resolved. The germline V gene has CDR1 SQVTM and CDR2 ANQGSEA. V lost 1 base and J 0 bases, leaving 7 bases between the germline ends. The CDR3 loop spans 14 amino acids. The CDR3 protein is CSVEGSHSYNEQFF. In nucleotides, the CDR3 is TGCAGCGTTGAAGGCAGTCACTCCTACAATGAGCAGTTCTTC.

This clonotype has more than one count but fewer than ten. This chain joins TRBV7-2 and TRBJ2-5, with 13 bases matching TRBD2. This CDR3 spans 15 amino acids. The V gene end was trimmed by 5 bases and the J gene end by 6 bases; junction bases not matched to a gene: 6. Germline V gives CDR1 SGHTA, CDR2 FQGNSA. CDR3 DNA sequence: TGTGCCAGCAGCCCCCGACTAGCGGGGGGAAAGACCCAGTACTTC. Its protein is CASSPRLAGGKTQYF.

CDR3: CASSLGDRCGVQYF. CDR3 DNA sequence: TGTGCCAGCAGTTTAGGGGACAGGTGTGGCGTTCAGTACTTC. V is TRBV12-3 or TRBV12-4 and J is TRBJ2-4; 8 bases fit TRBD1. The CDR3 has 14 amino acids. With V trimmed by 1 base and J by 11 bases, 7 bases remained unmatched.

The rearrangement joins TRBV6-5 to TRBJ2-6; no definite D call. Germline loops: CDR1 MNHEY, CDR2 SVGAGI. Trimming removed 0 bases from V and 3 bases from J, with 18 bases in between. CDR3 length: 19 amino acids. The CDR3 protein is CASSYSLGPRPLGANVLTF. For the CDR3, the DNA is TGTGCCAGCAGTTACTCCCTCGGACCCAGGCCCCTTGGGGCCAACGTCCTGACTTTC.

In its sample, this clonotype was seen a few times. The chain links TRBV27 to TRBJ2-7, with D unclear. Germline lookup yields CDR1 MNHEY and CDR2 SMNVEV (reference sequence). Trimming removed 5 bases from V and 8 bases from J, with 22 bases in between. The CDR3 consists of 15 residues. CDR3 region: CASSLTVPSPSKQYF. The CDR3 DNA is TGTGCCAGCAGTCTCACCGTTCCGTCCCCCTCGAAGCAGTACTTC.

This clonotype was seen only a few times. V and J are TRBV7-2 and TRBJ2-5; a possible D gene is TRBD1 (6 bases). Germline values: CDR1 SGHTA, CDR2 FQGNSA. Between the trimmed V and J ends, which lost 7 bases and 1 base, there was a span of 16 bases. The CDR3 is 15 amino acids. CDR3 region: CASTQMGQPQETQYF. In DNA, the CDR3 is TGTGCCAGCACCCAAATGGGACAACCCCAAGAGACCCAGTACTTC.